One and the same sample provided the 10 T cell receptor beta chains below, sequenced in a study of vaccination and CD4 T cells after COVID-19. No cognate antigen is known for these TCRs. Treatment reported: roughly 10-day PBMC culture with coronavirus spike peptide pools or control peptides (ViraFEST assay). Oncomine TCR Beta short-read sequencing was applied to DNA from cultured CD4+ T cells. TCRdb recomputed calls from the PCR reads with MiXCR, one row per CDR3 protein. Of over 10,000 distinct CDR3 sequences listed, roughly 60% were seen once; the top ten hold roughly 23%. The material sequenced was CD4+ T cells from blood, cultured in vitro. These receptor sequences come from a human donor who had recovered from COVID-19.

The chain is built from TRBV6-2 or TRBV6-3 and TRBJ2-7; 7 nucleotides line up with TRBD2. Trimming at V came to 5 bases and at J to 4 bases, leaving 5 bases not matched to a gene. The germline V gene has CDR1 MNHEY and CDR2 SVGEGT. The CDR3 loop spans 13 amino acids. CDR3 sequence: CASSRAGAYEQYF. Written as DNA, the CDR3 is TGTGCCAGCAGTCGGGCGGGAGCTTACGAGCAGTACTTC.

The rearrangement joins TRBV12-3 or TRBV12-4 to TRBJ1-1, with D perhaps TRBD1 (5 bases). The CDR3 is 13 residues long. Trimming stripped 6 bases from V and 4 bases from J, with 12 bases between. The DNA for the CDR3 is TGTGCCAGCAGCCCGACAGTCGGCACTGAAGCTTTCTTT. It is translated as CASSPTVGTEAFF.

This chain connects TRBV27 to TRBJ1-1, with D possibly TRBD1 on 5 matching bases. Trimming removed 6 bases from V and 2 bases from J, with 13 bases in between. Germline V gives CDR1 MNHEY, CDR2 SMNVEV (reference sequence). CDR3 length: 14 residues. For the CDR3, the DNA is TGTGCCAGCAGGGGGCGGGGGTTAAACACTGAAGCTTTCTTT. This gives the protein CASRGRGLNTEAFF.

This clonotype has just a few counts. The V call is TRBV2, the J call TRBJ2-5, with 7 bases lining up with TRBD2. Per germline, CDR1 SNHLY and CDR2 FYNNEI. CDR3 length equals 16 residues. J gave up 4 bases and V 2 bases, and 10 bases lay outside the gene matches. CDR3 in amino acids: CASSELTSTRLETQYF. Written as DNA, the CDR3 is TGTGCCAGCAGTGAATTGACTAGCACGAGACTAGAGACCCAGTACTTC. Supplemented by reference TRBV2 and TRBJ2-5, the full variable domain reads EPEVTQTPSHQVTQMGQEVILRCVPISNHLYFYWYRQILGQKVEFLVSFYNNEISEKSEIFDDQFSVERPDGSNFTLKIRSTKLEDSAMYFCASSELTSTRLETQYFGPGTRLLVL.

The chain combines TRBV7-2 with TRBJ2-5, with 11 bases that match TRBD2. The germline V gene has CDR1 SGHTA and CDR2 FQGNSA. This CDR3 has 15 amino acids. Trimming at V came to 5 bases and at J to 4 bases, leaving 6 bases not matched to a gene. CDR3: CASSISGTSGETQYF. CDR3 bases: TGTGCCAGCAGCATATCCGGGACTAGCGGAGAGACCCAGTACTTC.

The chain joins TRBV7-9 to TRBJ2-3, with 7 bases matching TRBD2. This CDR3 is built from 16 residues. Per germline, CDR1 SEHNR and CDR2 FQNEAQ (reference sequence). With 2 bases clipped from V and 0 bases from J, the junction kept 5 bases outside the gene matches. CDR3 protein: CASSLNLAVSTDTQYF. CDR3 DNA sequence: TGTGCCAGCAGCTTAAATCTAGCGGTGAGCACAGATACGCAGTATTTT.

V gene TRBV18 combines with J gene TRBJ1-2; the D gene is possibly TRBD1 (6 bases). This CDR3 contains 14 residues. Germline CDR1 reads KGHSH; CDR2 reads LQKENI. Trimming left V 6 bases short and J 6 bases short, with 17 bases between. DNA of the CDR3: TGTGCCAGCTCTCATGGGCAGGGGTATGATGGCTACACCTTC. Its protein product is CASSHGQGYDGYTF.

The genes are TRBV5-4 and TRBJ2-3, with D unclear. Trimming left V 4 bases short and J 5 bases short, with 14 bases between. CDR3 size: 14 residues. In germline, CDR1 is SGHNT, CDR2 YYREEE (reference sequence). CDR3 DNA sequence: TGTGCCAGCAGCCCTCCTCGCAGTATAGATACGCAGTATTTT. Its translation: CASSPPRSIDTQYF.

This clonotype was observed a few times. The chain is built from TRBV6-1 and TRBJ1-2, with a tentative D call TRBD1 (5 bases). Germline CDR1 is MNHNS and CDR2 is SASEGT. Trimming left V 6 bases short and J 4 bases short, with 12 bases between. The CDR3 covers 13 residues. Here the CDR3 reads CASSPTEVYGYTF. In nucleotides, the CDR3 is TGTGCCAGCAGCCCGACAGAAGTCTATGGCTACACCTTC.

CDR3 nucleotides: TGTGCCAGCAGTTACTCGGGACAGGTCAACTATGGCTACACCTTC. Residues: CASSYSGQVNYGYTF. This sequence joins TRBV6-2 or TRBV6-3 and TRBJ1-2; 8 bases map to TRBD1. Trimming removed 0 bases from V and 2 bases from J; junction bases left unmatched: 2. The germline V gene has CDR1 MNHEY and CDR2 SVGEGT. The CDR3 extends over 15 amino acids.